This T cell receptor (beta chain) was identified in a study of shared clonotypes between healthy human individuals. Whole-study context: CD4 naive and CD4 memory each took three plates per donor, while CD8 naive took two and CD8 memory one. General study results and limits: Researchers found naive subsets generally carried larger estimated richness than memory subsets.

The sample holds many counts of this clone. Its cognate antigen is unknown. The sample holds other DNA sequences that translate to the same CDR3. Division of CD4+ cells produced a CD45RA+ naive subset and a CD45RA-negative memory subset. CDR1 and CDR2 from the germline V gene are MDHEN and SYDVKM. Trimming took off 5 bases at V and 0 bases at J, with 4 bases between the two ends. The CDR3 runs to 12 residues. Replicate sorted-subset PCRs were loaded with around 220 ng DNA, 30,000 to 35,000 T cell genomes. TCRdb's copy holds only in-frame clones and misses some; the assay was immunoSEQ multiplex PCR. The sample shows some 1,100,000 clones, around 78% of them seen only once.

This TCR was recovered from a man aged 18-30 years in good health. Some clones in this sample may be carry-over from other donors' samples. V usage is TRBV28 and J usage is TRBJ1-1; no reliable D call. Source material: memory CD4+ T cells from PBMCs. Subset defined: CD45RA-negative fraction. In nucleotides, the CDR3 is TGTGCCAGCAGTCTTCTGAACACTGAAGCTTTCTTT. Protein sequence: CASSLLNTEAFF.